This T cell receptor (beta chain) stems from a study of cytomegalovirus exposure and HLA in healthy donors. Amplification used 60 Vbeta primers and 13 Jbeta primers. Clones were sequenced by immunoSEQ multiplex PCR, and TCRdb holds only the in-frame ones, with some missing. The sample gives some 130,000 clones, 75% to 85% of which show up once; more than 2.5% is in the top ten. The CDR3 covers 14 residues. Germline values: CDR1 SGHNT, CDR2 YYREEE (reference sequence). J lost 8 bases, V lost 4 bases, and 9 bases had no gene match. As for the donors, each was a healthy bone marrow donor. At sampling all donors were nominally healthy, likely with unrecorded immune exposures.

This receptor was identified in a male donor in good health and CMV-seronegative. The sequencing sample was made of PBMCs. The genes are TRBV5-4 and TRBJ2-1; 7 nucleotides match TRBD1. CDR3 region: CASSLRQGRDEQFF. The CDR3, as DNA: TGTGCCAGCAGCCTAAGACAGGGAAGAGATGAGCAGTTCTTC.